This T cell receptor (beta chain) was recovered during a study of cytotoxic CD8 clonotypes in ibrutinib-treated CLL. Germline V gives CDR1 MNHEY, CDR2 SVGAGI. The CDR3 has 14 residues. V was trimmed by 0 bases and J by 2 bases, leaving 8 bases between them. Sequenced by immunoSEQ multiplex PCR; TCRdb stores in-frame clones only, minus some. The profile covers fewer than 300,000 clones, with roughly 76% appearing a single time and about 6% taken by the ten largest. The TCR sequence derives from a human donor with chronic lymphocytic leukemia. The rearrangement joins TRBV6-5 to TRBJ2-7; D not resolved. Sequences were derived from PBMCs, sampled at disease progression, from a patient treated with ibrutinib. CDR3 DNA: TGTGCCAGCAGTTACTCTTTCCAAACCTACGAGCAGTACTTC. It codes for CASSYSFQTYEQYF.